This T cell receptor beta chain was found in a study of regulatory T cells in long-lasting Graves disease. Time point described: newly diagnosed GD, antithyroid drugs for less than 3 months. PBMC RNA served as the TCR library source. There are 14 residues in the CDR3. The germline V and J ends were trimmed by 10 bases and 4 bases, with 17 bases remaining between them. The germline V gene encodes CDR1 ENHRY and CDR2 SYGVKD. Library construction for TCR beta used iRepertoire HTBI primers and Arm-PCR of CDR3 regions. TCRdb reanalysed the multiplex PCR reads using MiXCR and keeps one entry per CDR3 protein. Of 550,000 to 600,000 distinct CDR3 sequences listed, 15% to 20% are singletons. These data also formed part of another study, on T cells in Graves' hyperthyroidism and ophthalmopathy. In that study: Stable hyperthyroidism and ophthalmopathy were separated using 13 V-J signatures.

V usage is TRBV10-3 and J usage is TRBJ1-5, with D possibly matching TRBD1 (6 bases). The receptor's source is a man younger than 30 with Graves disease. Specimen: peripheral blood mononuclear cells (PBMCs), collected at new diagnosis, from a patient treated with antithyroid drugs. CDR3 sequence: CASRGDSFNQPQHF. The CDR3 bases are TGTGCCAGCAGGGGTGACAGTTTTAATCAGCCCCAGCATTTT.